This TCR beta chain derives from a study of T-cell reconstitution after alpha-beta-depleted transplantation in children. Unique molecular identifiers tagged the TCRbeta library. One entry per CDR3 protein, called by TCRdb with MiXCR from the PCR reads. This sample yields about 830,000 distinct CDR3 sequences, of which around 15% are seen a single time; under 6% belongs to the top ten. J lost 8 bases, V lost 2 bases, and 7 bases had no gene match. CDR3 length equals 14 residues. Germline values: CDR1 KGHSH, CDR2 LQKENI. As to this clonotype: The antigen is unknown.

Overall study findings and caveats: About two months after transplant, alpha-beta T cells reportedly came from several hundred expanded graft clones. T-cell counts and diversity at one year following transplant were attributed mainly to newly produced T cells.

The material was PBMCs, mostly from graft donor cells, obtained 360 days after TCRalphabeta/CD19-depleted stem cell transplant. The V and J genes are TRBV18 and TRBJ1-1, with 8 bases that match TRBD1. This sequence was found in a male patient between 5 and 17 years old who had a stem cell transplant for acute lymphoblastic leukemia, so the T cells may come from the graft donor. In DNA, the CDR3 is TGTGCCAGCTCACCAAACGCACCAGGGGGCGAAGCTTTCTTT. Translation: CASSPNAPGGEAFF.